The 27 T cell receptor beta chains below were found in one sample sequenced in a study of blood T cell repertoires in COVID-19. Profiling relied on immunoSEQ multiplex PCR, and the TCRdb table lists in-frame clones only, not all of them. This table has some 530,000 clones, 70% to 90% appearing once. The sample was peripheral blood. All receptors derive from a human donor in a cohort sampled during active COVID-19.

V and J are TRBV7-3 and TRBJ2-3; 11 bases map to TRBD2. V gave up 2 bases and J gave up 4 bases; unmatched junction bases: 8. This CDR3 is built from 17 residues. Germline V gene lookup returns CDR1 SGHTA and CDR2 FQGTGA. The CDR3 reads CASSLSIAGGGADTQYF. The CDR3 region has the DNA TGTGCCAGCAGCTTATCTATAGCGGGAGGGGGTGCAGATACGCAGTATTTT.

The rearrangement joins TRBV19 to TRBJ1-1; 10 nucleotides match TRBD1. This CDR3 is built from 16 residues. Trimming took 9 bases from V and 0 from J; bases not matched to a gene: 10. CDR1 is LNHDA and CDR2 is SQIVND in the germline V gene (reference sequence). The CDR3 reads CASFTRDRGLNTEAFF. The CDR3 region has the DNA TGTGCCAGCTTCACGCGGGACAGGGGACTGAACACTGAAGCTTTCTTT.

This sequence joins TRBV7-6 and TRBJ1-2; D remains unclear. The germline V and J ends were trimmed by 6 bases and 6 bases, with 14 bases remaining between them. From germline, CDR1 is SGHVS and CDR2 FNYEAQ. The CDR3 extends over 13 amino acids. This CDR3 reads CASSREAGNGYTF. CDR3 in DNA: TGTGCCAGCAGTAGAGAGGCCGGGAATGGCTACACCTTC.

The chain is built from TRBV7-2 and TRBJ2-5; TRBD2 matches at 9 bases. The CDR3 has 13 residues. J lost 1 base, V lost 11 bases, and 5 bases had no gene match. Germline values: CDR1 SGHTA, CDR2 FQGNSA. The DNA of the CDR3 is TGTGCCTATAGACTAGCGGCCCAAGAGACCCAGTACTTC. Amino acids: CAYRLAAQETQYF.

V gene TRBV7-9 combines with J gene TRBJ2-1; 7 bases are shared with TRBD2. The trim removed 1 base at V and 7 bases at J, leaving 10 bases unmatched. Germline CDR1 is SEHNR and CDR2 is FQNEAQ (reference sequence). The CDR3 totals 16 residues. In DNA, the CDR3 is TGTGCCAGCAGCTTAGAGCTAGGACTAGGAGGAAATGAGCAGTTCTTC. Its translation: CASSLELGLGGNEQFF.

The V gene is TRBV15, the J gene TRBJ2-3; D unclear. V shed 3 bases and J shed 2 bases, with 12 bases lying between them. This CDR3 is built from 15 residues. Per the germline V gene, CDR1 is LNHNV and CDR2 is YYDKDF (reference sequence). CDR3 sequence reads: CATSRSGDSTDTQYF. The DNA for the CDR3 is TGTGCCACCAGCAGGTCGGGTGATTCCACAGATACGCAGTATTTT.

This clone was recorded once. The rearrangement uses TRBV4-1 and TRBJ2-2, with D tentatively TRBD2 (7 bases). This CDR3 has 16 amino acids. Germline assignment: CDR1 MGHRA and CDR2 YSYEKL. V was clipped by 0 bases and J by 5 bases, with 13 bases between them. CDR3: CASSQDRGGRTGELFF. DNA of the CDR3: TGCGCCAGCAGCCAAGACAGGGGAGGGCGAACCGGGGAGCTGTTTTTT.

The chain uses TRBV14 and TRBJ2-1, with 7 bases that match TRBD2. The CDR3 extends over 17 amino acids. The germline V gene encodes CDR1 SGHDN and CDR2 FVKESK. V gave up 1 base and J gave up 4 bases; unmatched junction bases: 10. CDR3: CASSQGSGTTIYNEQFF. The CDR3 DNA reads TGTGCCAGCAGCCAAGGGTCCGGGACTACGATATACAATGAGCAGTTCTTC.

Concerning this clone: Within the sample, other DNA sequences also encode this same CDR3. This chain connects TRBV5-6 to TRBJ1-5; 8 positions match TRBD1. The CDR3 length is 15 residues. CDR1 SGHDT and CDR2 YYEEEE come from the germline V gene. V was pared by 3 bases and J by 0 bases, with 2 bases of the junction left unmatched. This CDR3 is CASSSGTGSNQPQHF. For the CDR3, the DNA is TGTGCCAGCAGCTCCGGGACAGGTAGCAATCAGCCCCAGCATTTT.

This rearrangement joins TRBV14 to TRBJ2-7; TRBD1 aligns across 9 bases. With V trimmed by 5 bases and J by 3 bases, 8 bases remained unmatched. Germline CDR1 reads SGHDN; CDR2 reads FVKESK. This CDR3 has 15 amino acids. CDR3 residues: CASSSSRTGVYEQYF. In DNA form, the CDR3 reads TGTGCCAGCAGCTCCTCCCGGACAGGGGTCTACGAGCAGTACTTC.

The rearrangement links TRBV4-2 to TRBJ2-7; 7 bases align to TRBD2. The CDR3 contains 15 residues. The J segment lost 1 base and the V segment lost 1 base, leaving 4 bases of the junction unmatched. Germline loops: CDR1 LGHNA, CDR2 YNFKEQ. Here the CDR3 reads CASSQGGGSSYEQYF. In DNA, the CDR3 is TGTGCCAGCAGCCAAGGGGGAGGGAGTTCCTACGAGCAGTACTTC.

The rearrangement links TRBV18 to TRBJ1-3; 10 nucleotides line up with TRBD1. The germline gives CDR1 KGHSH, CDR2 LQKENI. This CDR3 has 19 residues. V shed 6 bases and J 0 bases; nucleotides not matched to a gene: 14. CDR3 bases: TGTGCCAGCTCCCCCCGGGACAGGGGACTTTGGGACTCTGGAAACACCATATATTTT. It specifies CASSPRDRGLWDSGNTIYF.

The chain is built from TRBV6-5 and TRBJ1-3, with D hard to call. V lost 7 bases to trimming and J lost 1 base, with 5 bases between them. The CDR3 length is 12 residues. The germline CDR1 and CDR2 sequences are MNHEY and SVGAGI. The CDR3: CASMSSGNTIYF. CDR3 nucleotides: TGTGCCAGCATGAGTTCTGGAAACACCATATATTTT.

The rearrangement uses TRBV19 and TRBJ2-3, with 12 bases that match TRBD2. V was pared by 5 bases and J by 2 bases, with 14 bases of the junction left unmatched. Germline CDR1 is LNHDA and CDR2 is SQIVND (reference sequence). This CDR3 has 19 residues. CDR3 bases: TGTGCCAGTAGTGCTACCCCGTGGACTAGCGGGGCTTCCACAGATACGCAGTATTTT. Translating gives CASSATPWTSGASTDTQYF.

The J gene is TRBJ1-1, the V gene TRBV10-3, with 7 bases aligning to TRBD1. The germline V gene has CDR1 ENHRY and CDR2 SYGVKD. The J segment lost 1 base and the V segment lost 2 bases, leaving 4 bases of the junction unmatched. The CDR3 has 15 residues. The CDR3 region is CAISEAGGQNTEAFF. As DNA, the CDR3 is TGTGCCATCAGTGAGGCAGGGGGTCAGAACACTGAAGCTTTCTTT.

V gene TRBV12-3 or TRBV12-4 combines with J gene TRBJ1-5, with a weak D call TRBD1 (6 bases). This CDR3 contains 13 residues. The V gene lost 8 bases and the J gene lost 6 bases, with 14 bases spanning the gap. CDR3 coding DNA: TGTGCCAGCTTATCGCAGGGGCGTCAGCCCCAGCATTTT. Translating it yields CASLSQGRQPQHF.

The CDR3 is CASSRWELGARGETQYF. CDR3 in DNA: TGTGCCAGCAGTAGGTGGGAGCTGGGGGCGCGTGGGGAGACCCAGTACTTC. The V and J genes are TRBV2 and TRBJ2-5; D is perhaps TRBD1 (6 bases). Trimming cost V 5 bases and J 5 bases, with 24 bases left between them. The CDR3 totals 17 residues. From germline, CDR1 is SNHLY and CDR2 FYNNEI.

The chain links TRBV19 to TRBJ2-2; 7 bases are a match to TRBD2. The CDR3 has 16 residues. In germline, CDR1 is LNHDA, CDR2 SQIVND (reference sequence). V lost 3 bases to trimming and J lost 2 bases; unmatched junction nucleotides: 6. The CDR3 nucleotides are TGTGCCAGTAGTATCCACGGGAGGCTAAACACCGGGGAGCTGTTTTTT. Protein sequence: CASSIHGRLNTGELFF.

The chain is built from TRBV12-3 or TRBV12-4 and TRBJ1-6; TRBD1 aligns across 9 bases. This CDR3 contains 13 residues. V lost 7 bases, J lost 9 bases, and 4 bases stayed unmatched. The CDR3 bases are TGTGCCAGCACTAGGGACAGGGTTTCACCCCTCCACTTT. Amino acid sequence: CASTRDRVSPLHF.

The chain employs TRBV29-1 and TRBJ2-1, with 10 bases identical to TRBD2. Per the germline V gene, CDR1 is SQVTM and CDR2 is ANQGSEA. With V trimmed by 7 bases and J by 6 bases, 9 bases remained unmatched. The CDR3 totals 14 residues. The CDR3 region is CSESTSGFSNEQFF. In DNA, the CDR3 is TGCAGCGAGTCGACTAGCGGGTTTAGCAATGAGCAGTTCTTC.

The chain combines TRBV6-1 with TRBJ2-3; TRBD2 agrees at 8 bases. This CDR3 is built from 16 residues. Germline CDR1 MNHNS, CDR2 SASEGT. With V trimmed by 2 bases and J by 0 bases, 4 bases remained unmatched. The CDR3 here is CASSELASGSTDTQYF. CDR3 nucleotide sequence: TGTGCCAGCAGTGAACTCGCTAGCGGGAGCACAGATACGCAGTATTTT.

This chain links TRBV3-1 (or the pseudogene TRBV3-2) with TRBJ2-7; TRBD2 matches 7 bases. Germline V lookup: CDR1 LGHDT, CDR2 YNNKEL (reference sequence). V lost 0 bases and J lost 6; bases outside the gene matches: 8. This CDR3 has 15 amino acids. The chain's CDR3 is CASSQDRRGSREQYF. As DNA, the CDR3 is TGTGCCAGCAGCCAAGATCGGCGCGGGAGTCGCGAGCAGTACTTC.

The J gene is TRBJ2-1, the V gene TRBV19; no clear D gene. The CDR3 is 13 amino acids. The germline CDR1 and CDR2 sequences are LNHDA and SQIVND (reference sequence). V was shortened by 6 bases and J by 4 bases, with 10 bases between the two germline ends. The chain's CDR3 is CASRGGAYNEQFF. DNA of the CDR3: TGTGCCAGTAGAGGCGGAGCATACAATGAGCAGTTCTTC.

CDR3 sequence reads: CASSPRTAGNTIYF. The CDR3 DNA follows: TGTGCCAGCAGCCCCCGGACAGCTGGAAACACCATATATTTT. The chain carries TRBV9 and TRBJ1-3; maybe TRBD1 (6 bases). CDR1 and CDR2 from the germline V gene are SGDLS and YYNGEE. The CDR3 has 14 residues. V was trimmed by 4 bases and J by 2 bases, leaving 10 bases between them.

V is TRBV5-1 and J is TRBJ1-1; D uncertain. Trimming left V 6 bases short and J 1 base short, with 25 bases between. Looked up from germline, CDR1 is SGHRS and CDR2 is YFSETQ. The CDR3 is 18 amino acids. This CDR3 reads CASNAFPEASAANTEAFF. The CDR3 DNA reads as TGCGCCAGCAACGCGTTTCCAGAGGCCTCGGCGGCGAACACTGAAGCTTTCTTT. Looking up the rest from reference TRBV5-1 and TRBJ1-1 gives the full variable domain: KAGVTQTPRYLIKTRGQQVTLSCSPISGHRSVSWYQQTPGQGLQFLFEYFSETQRNKGNFPGRFSGRQFSNSRSEMNVSTLELGDSALYLCASNAFPEASAANTEAFFGQGTRLTVV.

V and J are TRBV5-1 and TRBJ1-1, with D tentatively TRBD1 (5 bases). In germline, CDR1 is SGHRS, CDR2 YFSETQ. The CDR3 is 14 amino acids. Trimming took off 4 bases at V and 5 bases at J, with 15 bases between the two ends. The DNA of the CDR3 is TGCGCCAGCAGCCCTGGGCGGGGGTGGACTGAAGCTTTCTTT. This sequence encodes CASSPGRGWTEAFF.

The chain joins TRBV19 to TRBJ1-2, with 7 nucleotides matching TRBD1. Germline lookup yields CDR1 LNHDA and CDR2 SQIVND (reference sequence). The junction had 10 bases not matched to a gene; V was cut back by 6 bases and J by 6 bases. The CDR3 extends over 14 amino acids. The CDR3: CASRGQSTWDGYTF. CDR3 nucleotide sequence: TGTGCCAGTAGGGGACAGTCGACCTGGGATGGCTACACCTTC.